The sequence of this T cell receptor beta chain was determined in a study of blood T cell repertoires in COVID-19. CDR1 is MNHEY, CDR2 SMNVEV, per germline (reference sequence). Trimming left V 3 bases short and J 2 bases short, with 11 bases between. The CDR3 runs 16 residues. Generated by immunoSEQ multiplex PCR, the TCRdb table keeps only in-frame clones and is missing some. The data hold 100,000 to 150,000 clones, with roughly four fifths observed a single time. The sample consisted of peripheral blood. The chain employs TRBV27 and TRBJ1-6; D unresolved. The origin of this receptor is a man aged 30-40 years with COVID-19, enrolled during active disease. The CDR3 DNA reads TGTGCCAGCAGTTTTGGGGAGGAGGCCTATAATTCACCCCTCCACTTT. Its protein is CASSFGEEAYNSPLHF.